This T cell receptor (beta chain) comes out of a study of blood T cell repertoires in COVID-19. Study details: COVID-19 samples, acute and convalescent, were from the United States, Italy and Spain.

This clone is a singleton in its sample. Generated by immunoSEQ multiplex PCR, the TCRdb table keeps only in-frame clones and is missing some. The table has 70,000 or so clones, 75% to 90% seen once. Germline assignment: CDR1 KGHSH and CDR2 LQKENI. The germline V and J ends were trimmed by 6 bases and 0 bases, with 9 bases remaining between them. The CDR3 has 14 residues. The chain links TRBV18 to TRBJ2-1; TRBD2 might be the D (6 bases). The sequencing input was peripheral blood. This receptor was obtained from a man aged 55 to 69 with acute or convalescent COVID-19. The CDR3 loop is CASSGGDSYNEQFF. The DNA for the CDR3 is TGTGCCAGCTCGGGCGGGGACTCCTACAATGAGCAGTTCTTC.